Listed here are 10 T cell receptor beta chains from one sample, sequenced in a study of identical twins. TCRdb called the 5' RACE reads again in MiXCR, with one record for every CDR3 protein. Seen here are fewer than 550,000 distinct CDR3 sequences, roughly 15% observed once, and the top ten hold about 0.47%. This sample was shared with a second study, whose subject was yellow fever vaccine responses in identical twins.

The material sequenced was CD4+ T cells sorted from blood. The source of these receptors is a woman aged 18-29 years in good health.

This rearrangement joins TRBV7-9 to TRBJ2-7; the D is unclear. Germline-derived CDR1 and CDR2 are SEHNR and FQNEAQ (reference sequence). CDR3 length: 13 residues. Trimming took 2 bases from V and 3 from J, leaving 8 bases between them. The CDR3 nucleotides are TGTGCCAGCAGCTTACGAGAGAGCTACGAGCAGTACTTC. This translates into CASSLRESYEQYF.

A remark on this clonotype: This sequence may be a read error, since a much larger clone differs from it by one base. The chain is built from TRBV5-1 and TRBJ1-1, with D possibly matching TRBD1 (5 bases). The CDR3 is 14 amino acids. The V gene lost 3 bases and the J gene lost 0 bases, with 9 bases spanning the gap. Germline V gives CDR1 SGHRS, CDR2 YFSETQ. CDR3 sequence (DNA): TGCGCCAGCAGCTGGGAGGGGATGAACACTGAAGCTTTCTTT. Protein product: CASSWEGMNTEAFF.

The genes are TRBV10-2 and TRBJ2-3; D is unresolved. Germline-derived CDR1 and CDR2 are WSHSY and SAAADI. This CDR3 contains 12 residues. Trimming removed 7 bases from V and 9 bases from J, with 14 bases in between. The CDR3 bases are TGCGCCAGCAATGCCGGGTTTGGGACGCAGTATTTT. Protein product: CASNAGFGTQYF.

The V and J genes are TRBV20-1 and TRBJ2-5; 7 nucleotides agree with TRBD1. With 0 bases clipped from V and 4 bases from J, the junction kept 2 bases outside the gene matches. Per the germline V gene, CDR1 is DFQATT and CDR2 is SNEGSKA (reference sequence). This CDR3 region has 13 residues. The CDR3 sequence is CSARDAGGETQYF. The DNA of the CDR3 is TGCAGTGCTAGAGATGCAGGGGGAGAGACCCAGTACTTC.

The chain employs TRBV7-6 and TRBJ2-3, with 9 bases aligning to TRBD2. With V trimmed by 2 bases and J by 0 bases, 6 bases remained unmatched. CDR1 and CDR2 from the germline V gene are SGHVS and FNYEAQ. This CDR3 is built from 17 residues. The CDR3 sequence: CASSLRGREGSTDTQYF. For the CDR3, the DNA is TGTGCCAGCAGCTTAAGAGGGCGGGAGGGGAGCACAGATACGCAGTATTTT. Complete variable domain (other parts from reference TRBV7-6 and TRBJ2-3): GAGVSQSPRYKVTKRGQDVALRCDPISGHVSLYWYRQALGQGPEFLTYFNYEAQQDKSGLPNDRFSAERPEGSISTLTIQRTEQRDSAMYRCASSLRGREGSTDTQYFGPGTRLTVL.

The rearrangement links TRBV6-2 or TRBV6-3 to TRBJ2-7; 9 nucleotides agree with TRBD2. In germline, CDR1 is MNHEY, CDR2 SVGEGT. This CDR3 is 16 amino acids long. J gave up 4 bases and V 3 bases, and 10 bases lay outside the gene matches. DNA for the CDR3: TGTGCCAGCAGTTATACAACCGGGACTAGCTGGTACGAGCAGTACTTC. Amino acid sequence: CASSYTTGTSWYEQYF.

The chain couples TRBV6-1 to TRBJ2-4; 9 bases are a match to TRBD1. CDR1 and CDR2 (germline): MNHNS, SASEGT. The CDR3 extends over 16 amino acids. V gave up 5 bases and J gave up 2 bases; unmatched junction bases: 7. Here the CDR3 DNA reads TGTGCCAGCAGTACGACAGGGGGGGCGTCCAAAAACATTCAGTACTTC. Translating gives CASSTTGGASKNIQYF.

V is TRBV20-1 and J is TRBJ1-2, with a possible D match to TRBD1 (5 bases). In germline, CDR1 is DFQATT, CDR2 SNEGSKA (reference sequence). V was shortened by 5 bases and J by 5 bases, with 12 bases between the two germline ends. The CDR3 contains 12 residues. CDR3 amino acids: CSARRASYGYTF. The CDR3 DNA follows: TGCAGTGCTCGCAGGGCTTCGTATGGCTACACCTTC.

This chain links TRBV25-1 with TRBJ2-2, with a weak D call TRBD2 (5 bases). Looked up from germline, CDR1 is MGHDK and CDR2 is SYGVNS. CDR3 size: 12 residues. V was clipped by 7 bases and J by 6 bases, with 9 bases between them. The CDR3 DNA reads TGTGCCAGCAAGGGAGCCGCCGGGGAGCTGTTTTTT. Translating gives CASKGAAGELFF.

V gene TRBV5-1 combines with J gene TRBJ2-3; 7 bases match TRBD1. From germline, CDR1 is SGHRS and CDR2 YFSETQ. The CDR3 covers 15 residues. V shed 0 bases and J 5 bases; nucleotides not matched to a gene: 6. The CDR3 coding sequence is TGCGCCAGCAGCTTGGAGGGACAGTCCTTAGATACGCAGTATTTT. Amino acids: CASSLEGQSLDTQYF.